One TCR beta chain is described in this entry. The source of the sample is a study of blood T cell repertoires in COVID-19. This table comes from immunoSEQ multiplex PCR, and its TCRdb copy is limited to in-frame clones, with some not included. The table records some 90,000 clones, 81% of them present only once. The CDR3 length is 16 residues. CDR1 and CDR2 (germline): SGHVS, FQNEAQ. The trim removed 5 bases at V and 5 bases at J, leaving 10 bases unmatched. The J gene is TRBJ1-3, the V gene TRBV7-8, with TRBD1 matching 9 bases. The clonotype was recovered from a man aged 55 to 70 with acute or convalescent COVID-19. The sequenced sample consisted of peripheral blood. In nucleotides, the CDR3 is TGTGCCAGCAGCCGAGGACAGGGGACCATCCGAAACACCATATATTTT. Its translation: CASSRGQGTIRNTIYF.